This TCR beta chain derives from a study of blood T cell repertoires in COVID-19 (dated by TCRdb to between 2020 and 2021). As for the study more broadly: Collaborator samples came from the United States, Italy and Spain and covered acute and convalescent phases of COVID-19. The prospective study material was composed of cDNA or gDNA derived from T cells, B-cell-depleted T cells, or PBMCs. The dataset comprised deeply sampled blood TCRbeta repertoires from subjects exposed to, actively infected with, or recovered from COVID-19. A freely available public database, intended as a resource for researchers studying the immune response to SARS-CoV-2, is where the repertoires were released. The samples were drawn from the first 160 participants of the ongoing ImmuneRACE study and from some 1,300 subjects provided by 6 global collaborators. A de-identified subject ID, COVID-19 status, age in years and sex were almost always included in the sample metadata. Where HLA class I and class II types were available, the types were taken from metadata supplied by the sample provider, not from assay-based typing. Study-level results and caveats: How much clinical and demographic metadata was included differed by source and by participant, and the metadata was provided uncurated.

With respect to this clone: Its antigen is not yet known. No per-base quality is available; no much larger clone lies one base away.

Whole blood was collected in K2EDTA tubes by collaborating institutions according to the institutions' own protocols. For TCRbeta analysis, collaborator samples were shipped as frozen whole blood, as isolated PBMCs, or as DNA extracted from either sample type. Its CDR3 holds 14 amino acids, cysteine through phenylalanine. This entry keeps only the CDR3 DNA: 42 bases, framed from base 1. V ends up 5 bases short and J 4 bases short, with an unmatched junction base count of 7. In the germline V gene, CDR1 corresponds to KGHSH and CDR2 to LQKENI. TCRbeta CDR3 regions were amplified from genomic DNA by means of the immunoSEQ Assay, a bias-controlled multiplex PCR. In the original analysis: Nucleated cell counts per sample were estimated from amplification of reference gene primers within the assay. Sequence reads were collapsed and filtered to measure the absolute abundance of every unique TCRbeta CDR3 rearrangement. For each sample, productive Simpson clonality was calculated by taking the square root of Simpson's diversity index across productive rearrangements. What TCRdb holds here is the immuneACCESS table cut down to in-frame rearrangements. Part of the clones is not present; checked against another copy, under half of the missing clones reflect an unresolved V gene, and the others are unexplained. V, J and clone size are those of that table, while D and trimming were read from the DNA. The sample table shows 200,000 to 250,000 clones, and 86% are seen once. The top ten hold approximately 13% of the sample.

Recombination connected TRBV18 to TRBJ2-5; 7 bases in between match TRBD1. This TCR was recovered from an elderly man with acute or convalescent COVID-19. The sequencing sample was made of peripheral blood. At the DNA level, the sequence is TGTGCCAGCTCAACAGGGGTCCCCCGAGAGACCCAGTACTTC. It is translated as CASSTGVPRETQYF.